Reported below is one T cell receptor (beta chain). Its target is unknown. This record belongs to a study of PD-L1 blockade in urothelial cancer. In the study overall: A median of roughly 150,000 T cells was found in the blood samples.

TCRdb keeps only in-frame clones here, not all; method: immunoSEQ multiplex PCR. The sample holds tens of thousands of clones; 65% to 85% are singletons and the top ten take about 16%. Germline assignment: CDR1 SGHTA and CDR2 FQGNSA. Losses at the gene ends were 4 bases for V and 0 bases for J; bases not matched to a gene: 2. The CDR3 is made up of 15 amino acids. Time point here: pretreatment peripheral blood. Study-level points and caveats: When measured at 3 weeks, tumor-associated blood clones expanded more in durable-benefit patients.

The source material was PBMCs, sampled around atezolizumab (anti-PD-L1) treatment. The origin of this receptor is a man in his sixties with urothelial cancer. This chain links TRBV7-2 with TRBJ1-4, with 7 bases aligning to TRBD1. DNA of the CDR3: TGTGCCAGCAGCTACAGGGGCGCAACTAATGAAAAACTGTTTTTT. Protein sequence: CASSYRGATNEKLFF.